A selection of T cell receptor beta chains follows, all from one sample in a study of CD8 T cells in ankylosing spondylitis. One entry per CDR3 protein, called by TCRdb with MiXCR from the 5' RACE reads. The sample shows hundreds of thousands of distinct CDR3 sequences, 15% to 20% of them seen only once. Sample: blood, either unsorted or a sorted T cell fraction (not recorded which). All receptors derive from a male donor with ankylosing spondylitis. Each CDR3 is given with its conserved first and last residue. A D gene is named only where the DNA matches it firmly. Rows give clone size only sometimes, using once, few, many, or a class for an expanded clone.

TRBJ2-3	NA	few	TRBV4-3	15	TGCGCCAGCAGCCAAGACTTCTTAAACACAGATACGCAGTATTTT	CASSQDFLNTDTQYF
TRBJ1-5	TRBD1	NA	TRBV2	15	TGTGCCAGCAGCCTCCGGGACAGGGGGAGTCAGCCCCAGCATTTT	CASSLRDRGSQPQHF
TRBJ1-1	TRBD1	NA	TRBV28	14	TGTGCCAGCAGTCCGGCCGGACAGGGTTACGAAGCTTTCTTT	CASSPAGQGYEAFF
TRBJ2-7	NA	few	TRBV20-1	14	TGCAGTGCCATCCGAACGGGACGGAACTACGAGCAGTACTTC	CSAIRTGRNYEQYF
TRBJ2-6	TRBD1	NA	TRBV6-5	18	TGTGCCAGCAGTTACCCTAGGACAGGGGGCGCTGGGGCCAACGTCCTGACTTTC	CASSYPRTGGAGANVLTF
TRBJ1-1	TRBD1	few	TRBV7-6	15	TGTGCCAGCAGCCCTGAGACAGGGGGCAACACTGAAGCTTTCTTT	CASSPETGGNTEAFF
TRBJ1-3	NA	NA	TRBV6-2/TRBV6-3	15	TGTGCCAGCAGAACGCCTCGGGCGGCTGGAAACACCATATATTTT	CASRTPRAAGNTIYF
TRBJ2-2	TRBD2	few	TRBV7-3	17	TGTGCCAGCAGCCCTACTCTAGCGGCGGCGAACACCGGGGAGCTGTTTTTT	CASSPTLAAANTGELFF
TRBJ1-1	TRBD1	few	TRBV5-1	15	TGCGCCAGCTCTGGGGGACAGGGGACGTTCACTGAAGCTTTCTTT	CASSGGQGTFTEAFF
TRBJ2-7	NA	NA	TRBV20-1	15	TGCAGTGCTAGTGGGGGTCAGGCGGGGACCTACGAGCAGTACTTC	CSASGGQAGTYEQYF
TRBJ1-2	NA	NA	TRBV19	14	TGTGCCAGTAGTGGAGTAGGAGCTAACTATGGCTACACCTTC	CASSGVGANYGYTF
TRBJ2-5	NA	few	TRBV5-5	15	TGTGCCAGCAGCTTGGCGGGCGGCCTTCCTCAGACCCAGTACTTC	CASSLAGGLPQTQYF
TRBJ1-2	TRBD1	few	TRBV7-8	13	TGTGCCAGCAGCCTACAGGGGAACGTTGGCTACACCTTC	CASSLQGNVGYTF
TRBJ1-1	NA	many	TRBV2	13	TGTGCCAGCAGTCCGGCATGGGGGGCGGAAGCTTTCTTT	CASSPAWGAEAFF
TRBJ2-7	TRBD1	NA	TRBV7-6	13	TGTGCCAGCAGCTTAGGGACAGGGGATGAGCAGTACTTC	CASSLGTGDEQYF
TRBJ1-6	NA	NA	TRBV21-1	16	TGTGCCAGCAGCCACCAGGGGGGATCCTATAATTCACCCCTCCACTTT	CASSHQGGSYNSPLHF
TRBJ1-1	NA	once	TRBV5-1	13	TGCGCCAGCAGCCTGGGACAATCTAATGAAGCTTTCTTT	CASSLGQSNEAFF
TRBJ2-1	NA	NA	TRBV19	12	TGTGCCAGTAGTATGATGGGTAATGAGCAGTTCTTC	CASSMMGNEQFF
TRBJ2-7	NA	NA	TRBV2	14	TGTGCCAGCAGTGGTCCGGGCCCGGCGGGCGAGCAGTACTTC	CASSGPGPAGEQYF
TRBJ2-7	TRBD1	few	TRBV11-3	13	TGTGCCAGCAGCCTACGAGACAGGGGCGAGCAGTACTTC	CASSLRDRGEQYF
TRBJ1-1	NA	NA	TRBV7-2	13	TGTGCCAGCCGGAGGGACCAGAACACTGAAGCTTTCTTT	CASRRDQNTEAFF
TRBJ2-3	NA	many	TRBV20-1	12	TGCAGTGCTAGGCCTGGCACAGATACGCAGTATTTT	CSARPGTDTQYF
TRBJ2-1	NA	NA	TRBV20-1	12	TGCAGTGCCCCAAGGGGCGGCGATGAGCAGTTCTTC	CSAPRGGDEQFF
TRBJ2-1	TRBD1	few	TRBV6-1	15	TGTGCCAGCGGACAGGGGGCCGGCTCCTACAATGAGCAGTTCTTC	CASGQGAGSYNEQFF
TRBJ2-4	TRBD1	many	TRBV24-1	20	TGTGCCACCAGTGATTTGCCAGACAGGGAGATCACCCGGGCCAAAAACATTCAGTACTTC	CATSDLPDREITRAKNIQYF
TRBJ1-5	NA	few	TRBV20-1	14	TGCAGTGCTACAACTACAGGTAGCAATCAGCCCCAGCATTTT	CSATTTGSNQPQHF
TRBJ1-1	TRBD1	few	TRBV28	16	TGTGCCAGCAGTTTCGGGACAGGGATTCAGAACACTGAAGCTTTCTTT	CASSFGTGIQNTEAFF
TRBJ1-5	NA	NA	TRBV2	13	TGTGCCAGCAGGTTACAGGGCCGTCAGCCCCAGCATTTT	CASRLQGRQPQHF
TRBJ1-6	NA	NA	TRBV7-9	15	TGTGCCAGCAGCCCCCCCGGGTCATATAATTCACCCCTCCACTTT	CASSPPGSYNSPLHF
TRBJ1-5	NA	NA	TRBV4-3	16	TGCGCCAGCAGCCAAGAGGGAGGGATGGGGATCCAGCCCCAGCATTTT	CASSQEGGMGIQPQHF
TRBJ2-1	NA	NA	TRBV6-6	12	TGTGCCAGCAGTTACATCCACAATGAGCAGTTCTTC	CASSYIHNEQFF
TRBJ1-1	TRBD1	NA	TRBV20-1	15	TGCAGTGCGGCCGACAGGGTCGGAGGGGGGACTGAAGCTTTCTTT	CSAADRVGGGTEAFF
TRBJ2-2	TRBD1	NA	TRBV4-1	18	TGCGCCAGCAGCCAAAGATTACCGGGACAGACCATTACCGGGGAGCTGTTTTTT	CASSQRLPGQTITGELFF